The T cell receptor (beta chain) described here comes from a study of CD8 T cells in Susac syndrome (dated 2019 in TCRdb). Regarding the complete study: The study used repertoire sequencing to test whether antigen drove CD8+ T cell activation and differentiation in Susac syndrome. General findings and caveats noted by the study authors: The TCR sequencing and HLA analysis was acknowledged to have included a relatively small number of individuals.

Peripheral blood CD8+ and CD4+ T cells from healthy donors, Susac syndrome patients and multiple sclerosis patients were profiled by high-throughput TCR beta sequencing. Healthy donors were age- and sex-matched controls. CD8+ TEMRA cells were enriched by FACS, while bulk CD8+ and CD4+ T cells were purified by magnetic negative isolation. Blood was drawn into EDTA tubes, processed within 24 hours, and PBMCs were isolated by density gradient centrifugation. PBMCs intended for TCR sequencing were cryopreserved in liquid nitrogen and were subsequently thawed in a 37 degrees C water bath. A purity of at least 90% was achieved for sorted or isolated CD4+, CD8+ and CD8+ TEMRA cells. Clipping removes 4 bases from V and 6 bases from J, with 6 as the unmatched junction base count. The germline V gene sets CDR1 to SGHDN and CDR2 to FVKESK. CDR3 length: 14 amino acids, cysteine to phenylalanine. This entry keeps only the CDR3 DNA: 42 bases, framed from base 1.

Points on this clonotype: Its target antigen remains unknown. No quality values exist for individual bases; no much larger clone is one base distant.

RNA was extracted using the RNeasy kit, and about 0.45 to 1 microgram was reverse transcribed with random hexamers. The immunoSEQ multiplex PCR assay, covering 54 Vbeta and 13 Jbeta segments, was used to amplify TCR beta CDR3 regions. Bias from PCR amplification was corrected by using a synthetic template baseline for primer optimization and for computational correction. The original pipeline was this. Reads were annotated to V, D and J genes according to IMGT and were analyzed with immunoSEQ Analyzer, with only productive sequences retained. To calculate clonality, Shannon entropy was normalized by log2 of the number of productive unique sequences and then subtracted from one. For each patient and control, public and private clones were evaluated among the 100 most prevalent clones. Susac-specific clones were defined as absent from healthy and MS cohorts, 850 to 1,300 published viral clones and other ImmuneACCESS disease sequences. In-frame beta chains were kept once TCRdb had trimmed the public reads at Q25 with fastp and called clones with MiXCR. Entries are consolidated by CDR3 protein sequence, retaining the most common genes and DNA. The V and J calls and clone size come from TCRdb's table, not from the authors' own analysis. The sample yields 150,000 to 200,000 distinct CDR3 sequences; 93% were counted once. The ten largest clones take up around 0.13% of the sample.

The chain employs TRBV14 and TRBJ2-4; TRBD1 aligns with 7 central bases. This clonotype was obtained from a human donor in good health. The sample consisted of CD4+ T cells from PBMCs. The CDR3 protein sequence reads: CASSPRDRRNIQYF. The DNA sequence is given as TGTGCCAGCAGCCCCAGGGACAGAAGAAACATTCAGTACTTC.